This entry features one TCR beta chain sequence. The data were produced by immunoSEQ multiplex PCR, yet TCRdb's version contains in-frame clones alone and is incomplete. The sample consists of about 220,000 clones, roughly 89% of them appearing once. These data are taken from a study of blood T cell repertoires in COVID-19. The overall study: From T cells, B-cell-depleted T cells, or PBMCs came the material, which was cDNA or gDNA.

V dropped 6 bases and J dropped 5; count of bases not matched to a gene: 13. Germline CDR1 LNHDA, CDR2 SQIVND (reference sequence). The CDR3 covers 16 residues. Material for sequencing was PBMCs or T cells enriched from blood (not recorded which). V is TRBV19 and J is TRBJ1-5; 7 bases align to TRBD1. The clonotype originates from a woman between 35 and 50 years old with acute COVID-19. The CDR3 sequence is CASRNTRQGDYQPQHF. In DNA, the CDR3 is TGTGCCAGTAGAAATACCAGACAGGGAGATTATCAGCCCCAGCATTTT.